Listed here are 28 T cell receptor beta chains from one sample, sequenced in a study of blood T cell repertoires in COVID-19. Profiling relied on immunoSEQ multiplex PCR, and the TCRdb table lists in-frame clones only, not all of them. The sample has about 47,000 clones, about 89% seen once; the top ten hold 6% to 6.5%. Sequenced material: peripheral blood. Receptors were obtained from a man in his 70s with active COVID-19.

This rearrangement joins TRBV2 to TRBJ2-5, with 9 bases lining up with TRBD1. Germline trimming cut 6 bases from V and 3 bases from J; bases unmatched to any gene: 5. CDR3 length: 14 residues. Germline values: CDR1 SNHLY, CDR2 FYNNEI. CDR3 coding DNA: TGTGCCAGCAGCGTCGACAGGGGGAAAGAGACCCAGTACTTC. This translates into CASSVDRGKETQYF.

This sequence joins TRBV6-1 and TRBJ1-4; 7 positions agree with TRBD1. V gave up 1 base and J gave up 7 bases; unmatched junction bases: 6. The CDR3 length is 15 residues. The germline V gene has CDR1 MNHNS and CDR2 SASEGT. This chain's CDR3 is CASSEVSGTAEKLFF. CDR3 in DNA: TGTGCCAGCAGTGAAGTATCCGGGACAGCTGAAAAACTGTTTTTT.

The chain is built from TRBV28 and TRBJ2-1, with 14 nucleotides matching TRBD2. The junction had 8 bases not matched to a gene; V was cut back by 7 bases and J by 0 bases. Germline CDR1 is MDHEN and CDR2 is SYDVKM. CDR3 length: 18 residues. CDR3 DNA: TGTGCCAGCATTCCGGGACTAGCGGGGGTAAGCTCCTACAATGAGCAGTTCTTC. Protein sequence: CASIPGLAGVSSYNEQFF.

The chain employs TRBV2 and TRBJ1-6; TRBD1 aligns across 9 bases. The CDR3 runs to 15 residues. V trimming: 6 bases; J trimming: 6 bases; junction bases outside the gene matches: 6. Germline V gene lookup returns CDR1 SNHLY and CDR2 FYNNEI. The CDR3 sequence is CASRQQGAFNSPLHF. CDR3 DNA: TGTGCCAGCAGGCAACAGGGGGCGTTTAATTCACCCCTCCACTTT.

V is TRBV25-1 and J is TRBJ2-7; TRBD1 might be the D (6 bases). The CDR3 loop spans 16 amino acids. From germline, CDR1 is MGHDK and CDR2 SYGVNS. V dropped 2 bases and J dropped 2 bases, with 16 bases sitting between them. This chain's CDR3 is CASSEVSGVPTYEQYF. In DNA, the CDR3 is TGTGCCAGCAGTGAAGTTTCAGGGGTTCCTACCTACGAGCAGTACTTC.

The V call is TRBV5-5, the J call TRBJ2-3; 8 bases match TRBD1. There are 16 residues in the CDR3. Losses at the gene ends were 4 bases for V and 3 bases for J; bases not matched to a gene: 10. The germline V gene encodes CDR1 SGHKS and CDR2 YYEKEE (reference sequence). The CDR3 here is CASSAFDRGGTDTQYF. In nucleotides, the CDR3 is TGTGCCAGCAGCGCCTTTGACAGGGGTGGGACAGATACGCAGTATTTT.

This chain links TRBV30 with TRBJ1-1; unclear D gene. Germline-derived CDR1 and CDR2 are GTSNPN and SVGIG (reference sequence). V was clipped by 3 bases and J by 2 bases, with 4 bases between them. This CDR3 is built from 11 residues. The CDR3 region has the DNA TGTGCCTGGAGCCTAAACACTGAAGCTTTCTTT. Protein: CAWSLNTEAFF.

The rearrangement links TRBV28 to TRBJ2-7; TRBD1 matches 9 bases. The V segment lost 6 bases and the J segment 4 bases; nucleotides outside the gene matches: 7. The CDR3 covers 14 residues. Germline V lookup: CDR1 MDHEN, CDR2 SYDVKM. This CDR3 is CASRPGTGKYEQYF. DNA of the CDR3: TGTGCCAGCAGGCCTGGGACAGGGAAGTACGAGCAGTACTTC.

V gene TRBV10-3 combines with J gene TRBJ2-1, with a weak D call TRBD2 (5 bases). The CDR3 has 15 amino acids. CDR1 is ENHRY, CDR2 SYGVKD, per germline. Trimming cost V 3 bases and J 2 bases, with 11 bases left between them. This CDR3 is CAISEVELAYNEQFF. DNA for the CDR3: TGTGCCATCAGTGAAGTCGAACTAGCCTACAATGAGCAGTTCTTC.

The genes are TRBV24-1 and TRBJ2-3, with 9 positions matching TRBD2. Germline lookup yields CDR1 KGHDR and CDR2 SFDVKD. Unmatched junction bases numbered 12, after V lost 1 base and J lost 8 bases. CDR3 length: 17 residues. The CDR3 DNA follows: TGTGCCACCAGTGATTTAGCTAGCGGGGTTACTAGAGGTACGCAGTATTTT. As protein: CATSDLASGVTRGTQYF.

The gene calls are TRBV4-3 and TRBJ2-5; D not resolved. The CDR3 contains 15 residues. Germline V gene sequence: CDR1 LGHNA, CDR2 YSLEER. V was clipped by 0 bases and J by 0 bases, with 8 bases between them. CDR3 coding DNA: TGCGCCAGCAGCCAAGATCGGGTTAACCAAGAGACCCAGTACTTC. It encodes CASSQDRVNQETQYF.

This clone was observed a few times. The chain carries TRBV10-3 and TRBJ1-4; 7 bases fit TRBD1. CDR3 size: 17 residues. The J segment lost 7 bases and the V segment lost 2 bases, leaving 13 bases of the junction unmatched. Germline V gives CDR1 ENHRY, CDR2 SYGVKD. The CDR3 DNA is TGTGCCATCAGTGAGAAGGTTGTTATCAGGGGGATTGAAAAACTGTTTTTT. Protein: CAISEKVVIRGIEKLFF.

The rearrangement joins TRBV18 to TRBJ2-5, with 7 bases matching TRBD2. The CDR3 totals 14 residues. V lost 2 bases, J lost 4 bases, and 4 bases stayed unmatched. Germline V gene data show CDR1 as KGHSH and CDR2 as LQKENI. The CDR3 nucleotides read TGTGCCAGCTCACCAAATGCGGGAGTAGAGACCCAGTACTTC. Its protein is CASSPNAGVETQYF.

The V call is TRBV13, the J call TRBJ2-7, with TRBD2 identical over 8 bases. CDR1 and CDR2 from the germline V gene are PRHDT and FYEKMQ (reference sequence). Germline trimming cut 5 bases from V and 2 bases from J; bases unmatched to any gene: 11. CDR3 size: 16 residues. Here the CDR3 reads CASSPRWSGGTYEQYF. DNA of the CDR3: TGTGCCAGCAGCCCCAGATGGAGCGGGGGAACCTACGAGCAGTACTTC.

This rearrangement joins TRBV28 to TRBJ1-3; D may be TRBD1 (5 bases). Germline CDR1 is MDHEN and CDR2 is SYDVKM. The V gene lost 1 base and the J gene lost 3 bases, with 7 bases spanning the gap. CDR3 length: 14 residues. This CDR3 reads CASSLSRVGNTIYF. The DNA of the CDR3 is TGTGCCAGCAGTTTATCCAGGGTTGGAAACACCATATATTTT.

This clone came up a few times. The chain recombines TRBV2 with TRBJ2-2, with D possibly being TRBD2 (6 bases). The CDR3 covers 14 residues. V lost 0 bases, J lost 7 bases, and 9 bases lay in between. CDR1 is SNHLY and CDR2 is FYNNEI in the germline V gene. The CDR3 nucleotides read TGTGCCAGCAGTGAAGCGGGGCGGGGCGGGGAGCTGTTTTTT. This translates into CASSEAGRGGELFF.

The gene calls are TRBV30 and TRBJ2-3; D might be TRBD2 (6 bases). This CDR3 comprises 14 residues. V was trimmed by 8 bases and J by 1 base, leaving 16 bases between them. Per the germline V gene, CDR1 is GTSNPN and CDR2 is SVGIG (reference sequence). The DNA of the CDR3 is TGTGCCGTAAGGAAGGGCGGGGGCACAGATACGCAGTATTTT. Translation gives CAVRKGGGTDTQYF.

The V gene is TRBV27, the J gene TRBJ2-1; weak D call: TRBD1 (6 bases). CDR1 and CDR2 (germline): MNHEY, SMNVEV (reference sequence). The V end lost 6 bases, the J end lost 1 base, and 10 bases lay between the germline ends. This CDR3 comprises 14 residues. The DNA of the CDR3 is TGTGCCAGCAGGGTCAGGGGATCCTACAATGAGCAGTTCTTC. Its protein is CASRVRGSYNEQFF.

The chain uses TRBV25-1 and TRBJ2-6; TRBD1 agrees at 7 bases. V shed 3 bases and J 2 bases; nucleotides not matched to a gene: 4. CDR3 length: 16 residues. Germline-derived CDR1 and CDR2 are MGHDK and SYGVNS. The CDR3 DNA sequence: TGTGCCAGCAGTGACTTAGACAGGGCTGGGGCCAACGTCCTGACTTTC. Its translation: CASSDLDRAGANVLTF.

J is TRBJ2-5 and V is TRBV9; 11 bases are a match to TRBD2. CDR1 SGDLS and CDR2 YYNGEE come from the germline V gene. V shed 0 bases, J shed 2 bases, and the junction held 9 bases outside the gene matches. The CDR3 consists of 18 residues. The CDR3, as DNA: TGTGCCAGCAGCGTAGCGGCTAGCGGGGGGAGCGGTCAAGAGACCCAGTACTTC. The encoded protein is CASSVAASGGSGQETQYF.

The rearrangement links TRBV10-3 to TRBJ2-1, with 14 bases aligning to TRBD2. Germline CDR1 is ENHRY and CDR2 is SYGVKD. V was pared by 6 bases and J by 8 bases, with 3 bases of the junction left unmatched. The CDR3 spans 14 residues. In DNA form, the CDR3 reads TGTGCCATCAGGACTAGCGGGGGGGCTGATGAGCAGTTCTTC. Encoded protein: CAIRTSGGADEQFF.

The chain couples TRBV10-1 to TRBJ2-7; the match to TRBD1 covers 8 bases. J lost 0 bases, V lost 0 bases, and 10 bases had no gene match. The length of the CDR3 is 18 residues. Germline V gene lookup returns CDR1 WNHNN and CDR2 SYGVQD (reference sequence). The chain's CDR3 is CASSESIRPGGRSYEQYF. Written as DNA, the CDR3 is TGCGCCAGCAGTGAGTCTATACGACCAGGGGGCCGCTCCTACGAGCAGTACTTC.

The V gene is TRBV19, the J gene TRBJ2-3; TRBD1 matches at 9 bases. The germline V gene encodes CDR1 LNHDA and CDR2 SQIVND (reference sequence). With V trimmed by 3 bases and J by 5 bases, 0 bases remained unmatched. The CDR3 has 13 residues. The CDR3 coding sequence is TGTGCCAGTAGTATGGGACAGGGAGATACGCAGTATTTT. This encodes CASSMGQGDTQYF.

The chain employs TRBV2 and TRBJ2-3, with D perhaps matching TRBD2 (7 bases). Trimming left V 7 bases short and J 0 bases short, with 14 bases between. Looked up from germline, CDR1 is SNHLY and CDR2 is FYNNEI. The CDR3 has 15 residues. The CDR3 region has the DNA TGTGCCAGCAAAAGGCGGGGGCCTAGCACAGATACGCAGTATTTT. This codes for CASKRRGPSTDTQYF.

J is TRBJ2-5 and V is TRBV18, with 10 bases that match TRBD2. Germline lookup yields CDR1 KGHSH and CDR2 LQKENI. After removal of 0 bases from V and 2 bases from J, the junction contained 3 bases not matched to a gene. This CDR3 is built from 16 residues. The CDR3 sequence: CASSPPLAGGQETQYF. CDR3 bases: TGTGCCAGCTCACCACCGTTAGCGGGGGGACAAGAGACCCAGTACTTC.

This chain connects TRBV7-2 to TRBJ2-1; D may be TRBD1 (6 bases). This CDR3 contains 14 residues. Germline V gene sequence: CDR1 SGHTA, CDR2 FQGNSA. The V end lost 5 bases, the J end lost 5 bases, and 13 bases lay between the germline ends. Here the CDR3 DNA reads TGTGCCAGCAGCCGCGACAGGTGGGACAATGAGCAGTTCTTC. Translated: CASSRDRWDNEQFF. The full variable domain, in which reference TRBV7-2 and TRBJ2-1 provide the parts outside the CDR3, is GAGVSQSPSNKVTEKGKDVELRCDPISGHTALYWYRQSLGQGLEFLIYFQGNSAPDKSGLPSDRFSAERTGGSVSTLTIQRTQQEDSAVYLCASSRDRWDNEQFFGPGTRLTVL.

This chain uses TRBV6-5 with TRBJ1-1; perhaps TRBD1 as D (6 bases). The CDR3 extends over 14 amino acids. Deletions cut 2 bases from V and 1 base from J, with 8 bases between. Germline V lookup: CDR1 MNHEY, CDR2 SVGAGI. The CDR3 bases are TGTGCCAGCAGTTACGGCAGGGGGAACACTGAAGCTTTCTTT. Encoded protein: CASSYGRGNTEAFF.

V and J are TRBV27 and TRBJ2-2, with 12 bases aligning to TRBD1. V dropped 5 bases and J dropped 6; count of bases not matched to a gene: 4. Germline-derived CDR1 and CDR2 are MNHEY and SMNVEV (reference sequence). CDR3 length equals 15 residues. The CDR3 is CASSTWDRGPGELFF. In DNA form, the CDR3 reads TGTGCCAGCAGTACTTGGGACAGGGGGCCCGGGGAGCTGTTTTTT.